Following are 32 T cell receptor beta chains from one sample sequenced in a study of CD8+ T cells in alopecia areata. Treatment in this sample: oral pan-JAK inhibitor, 5-10 mg twice daily. It was from alopecia areata patients that lesional scalp punch biopsies and peripheral blood were collected. RNA was extracted and reverse transcribed into cDNA as the sequencing template. TCRdb keeps only in-frame clones here, not all; method: immunoSEQ multiplex PCR. There are several thousand clones in the sample; approximately 90% occur only once, and 15% to 20% lies in the top ten. Source: skin, taken at week 4, from a patient treated with tofacitinib. These receptors were obtained from a human donor with alopecia areata.

CDR3 nucleotide sequence: TGCGCCAGCAGCCAAGAAGGGTGGACGGGCGGGGCTTTCTTT. Its protein is CASSQEGWTGGAFF. The chain carries TRBV4-3 and TRBJ1-1, with D unclear. Germline values: CDR1 LGHNA, CDR2 YSLEER. Trimming removed 0 bases at V and 11 bases at J, with 16 bases between. This CDR3 contains 14 residues.

This clone came up once. The rearrangement joins TRBV19 to TRBJ1-2, with 9 bases that match TRBD1. V lost 6 bases and J lost 5; bases outside the gene matches: 4. Germline V lookup: CDR1 LNHDA, CDR2 SQIVND (reference sequence). The CDR3 is 13 amino acids. CDR3 nucleotide sequence: TGTGCCAGTAGGGGACAGGGAAGTTATGGCTACACCTTC. The encoded protein is CASRGQGSYGYTF.

V gene TRBV7-2 combines with J gene TRBJ1-5; weak D call: TRBD1 (5 bases). V shed 3 bases and J shed 0 bases, with 18 bases lying between them. This CDR3 has 18 residues. Germline V gives CDR1 SGHTA, CDR2 FQGNSA. Here the CDR3 DNA reads TGTGCCAGCAGCTTTGTAGAACGGGGCCGACATAGCAATCAGCCCCAGCATTTT. This translates into CASSFVERGRHSNQPQHF.

To note about this clone: A much larger clone differs by one base, so this may be a read error. The CDR3 DNA sequence: TGCGCCAGCAGAACAGCTGGGGCCAACGTCCTGACTTTC. This gives the protein CASRTAGANVLTF. The V call is TRBV5-1, the J call TRBJ2-6; D unclear. Trimming shortened V by 5 bases and J by 2 bases, and 5 bases separated the two germline ends. The CDR3 has 13 residues. The germline V gene encodes CDR1 SGHRS and CDR2 YFSETQ.

This chain connects TRBV11-2 to TRBJ1-6, with D uncertain. Germline V gene data show CDR1 as SGHAT and CDR2 as FQNNGV. This CDR3 region has 12 residues. V lost 5 bases to trimming and J lost 9 bases, with 8 bases between them. The chain's CDR3 is CASSPVGSPLHF. The CDR3 coding sequence is TGTGCCAGCAGCCCCGTGGGTTCACCCCTCCACTTT. The entire variable domain, with the rest obtained from reference TRBV11-2 and TRBJ1-6, is as follows: EAGVAQSPRYKIIEKRQSVAFWCNPISGHATLYWYQQILGQGPKLLIQFQNNGVVDDSQLPKDRFSAERLKGVDSTLKIQPAKLEDSAVYLCASSPVGSPLHFGNGTRLTVT.

The chain is built from TRBV7-6 and TRBJ1-2; D ambiguous. The V end lost 5 bases, the J end lost 3 bases, and 16 bases lay between the germline ends. The germline V gene has CDR1 SGHVS and CDR2 FNYEAQ. The CDR3 has 15 residues. CDR3 in amino acids: CASSPTPGDDYGYTF. The DNA for the CDR3 is TGTGCCAGCAGCCCAACCCCCGGGGATGACTATGGCTACACCTTC.

The V call is TRBV7-2, the J call TRBJ1-2; D possibly corresponds to TRBD1 (5 bases). The germline V gene encodes CDR1 SGHTA and CDR2 FQGNSA. Deletions cut 7 bases from V and 4 bases from J, with 13 bases between. The CDR3 loop spans 13 amino acids. As DNA, the CDR3 is TGTGCCAGCACCAAGCCCGGGGGCTATGGCTACACCTTC. This encodes CASTKPGGYGYTF.

V usage is TRBV7-2 and J usage is TRBJ2-3; 10 bases agree with TRBD1. The germline gives CDR1 SGHTA, CDR2 FQGNSA. The CDR3 length is 18 residues. The V segment lost 4 bases and the J segment 12 bases; nucleotides outside the gene matches: 22. CDR3 DNA: TGTGCCAGCAGCTCCGACCCTCCGGGACAGGGGACGCGCTCCTTTCAGTATTTT. Encoded protein: CASSSDPPGQGTRSFQYF.

This clone showed up just once. The V gene is TRBV29-1, the J gene TRBJ2-2; no clear D gene. With 7 bases removed from V and 0 bases from J, the gap between germline ends came to 12 bases. The CDR3 is 14 residues long. Per germline, CDR1 SQVTM and CDR2 ANQGSEA. CDR3 nucleotide sequence: TGCAGCGCTAGAGGCGACTCGAACACCGGGGAGCTGTTTTTT. Protein sequence: CSARGDSNTGELFF.

DNA of the CDR3: TGCGCCAGCACCCCACGAACGGAGAAGGCGGACAGGGGGCCAGAGACCCAGTACTTC. Encoded protein: CASTPRTEKADRGPETQYF. This sequence joins TRBV23-1 and TRBJ2-5, with 11 bases matching TRBD1. TRBV23-1 is an open reading frame, and its role is uncertain. The ends lost 7 bases at V and 4 bases at J; junction bases unmatched: 20. The CDR3 has 19 amino acids.

This chain connects TRBV19 to TRBJ2-7, with D possibly matching TRBD2 (6 bases). Trimming pared 1 base from V and 5 bases from J, leaving 9 bases between. The CDR3 contains 13 residues. The germline gives CDR1 LNHDA, CDR2 SQIVND (reference sequence). CDR3 bases: TGTGCCAGTAGTATAGGGGGGACTCACGAGCAGTACTTC. Residues: CASSIGGTHEQYF.

The chain joins TRBV14 to TRBJ2-7; TRBD1 agrees at 9 bases. V lost 2 bases, J lost 6 bases, and 8 bases stayed unmatched. Looked up from germline, CDR1 is SGHDN and CDR2 is FVKESK. The CDR3 totals 15 residues. CDR3 coding DNA: TGTGCCAGCAGCCAATTTGGGGGGACAGGGACCGAGCAGTACTTC. This codes for CASSQFGGTGTEQYF. Variable domain in full (rest from reference TRBV14 and TRBJ2-7): EAGVTQFPSHSVIEKGQTVTLRCDPISGHDNLYWYRRVMGKEIKFLLHFVKESKQDESGMPNNRFLAERTGGTYSTLKVQPAELEDSGVYFCASSQFGGTGTEQYFGPGTRLTVT.

This clone was picked up a small number of times. The V gene is TRBV7-9, the J gene TRBJ1-6; D may be TRBD1 (6 bases). The CDR3 runs 16 residues. The germline gives CDR1 SEHNR, CDR2 FQNEAQ (reference sequence). Trimming left V 1 base short and J 7 bases short, with 14 bases between. CDR3 amino acids: CASSLVGRGGNSPLHF. The CDR3 coding sequence is TGTGCCAGCAGCTTAGTCGGCAGGGGTGGGAATTCACCCCTCCACTTT.

This chain connects TRBV7-8 to TRBJ2-3; 7 nucleotides agree with TRBD2. V shed 1 base, J shed 2 bases, and the junction held 6 bases outside the gene matches. CDR1 and CDR2 from the germline V gene are SGHVS and FQNEAQ. The length of the CDR3 is 16 residues. The CDR3 DNA reads TGTGCCAGCAGCTTAGGGGTAGCGGGTCTCACAGATACGCAGTATTTT. It encodes CASSLGVAGLTDTQYF.

The chain employs TRBV6-6 and TRBJ2-2; D unclear. CDR3 length: 13 amino acids. Germline values: CDR1 MNHNY, CDR2 SVGAGI (reference sequence). Between the trimmed V and J ends, which lost 6 bases and 2 bases, there was a span of 7 bases. CDR3 residues: CASRELNTGELFF. CDR3 sequence (DNA): TGTGCCAGCAGAGAGTTAAACACCGGGGAGCTGTTTTTT.

In its sample, this clone was seen once. The chain has TRBV5-5 and TRBJ2-4; D perhaps matches TRBD1 (6 bases). Germline assignment: CDR1 SGHKS and CDR2 YYEKEE (reference sequence). This CDR3 contains 16 residues. Trimming took off 6 bases at V and 11 bases at J, with 27 bases between the two ends. Written as DNA, the CDR3 is TGTGCCAGCAAACCCTCACTGGACAGTACGGGTGTTGTTCAGTACTTC. It specifies CASKPSLDSTGVVQYF.

This chain connects TRBV5-5 to TRBJ1-1, with no clear D. The CDR3 has 13 amino acids. V was pared by 4 bases and J by 4 bases, with 11 bases between. CDR1 is SGHKS and CDR2 is YYEKEE in the germline V gene (reference sequence). CDR3 sequence (DNA): TGTGCCAGCAGCATGTACCTGGGCACTGAAGCTTTCTTT. Translation: CASSMYLGTEAFF.

The chain carries TRBV6-5 and TRBJ1-2, with D maybe TRBD1 (5 bases). The CDR3 is made up of 15 amino acids. Looked up from germline, CDR1 is MNHEY and CDR2 is SVGAGI. V was trimmed by 0 bases and J by 2 bases, leaving 10 bases between them. The CDR3: CASSYSAGRNYGYTF. In nucleotides, the CDR3 is TGTGCCAGCAGTTACTCGGCAGGGAGGAACTATGGCTACACCTTC.

Only a few counts were recorded for this clone. The genes are TRBV19 and TRBJ1-2; a possible D gene is TRBD1 (6 bases). Germline lookup yields CDR1 LNHDA and CDR2 SQIVND (reference sequence). Trimming took 3 bases from V and 3 from J, leaving 11 bases between them. The CDR3 sequence is 14 residues long. As DNA, the CDR3 is TGTGCCAGTAGTATGAGGCGACAGGACTATGGCTACACCTTC. Encoded protein: CASSMRRQDYGYTF.

A single count supports this clone. Other DNA sequences within the sample encode an identical CDR3. The chain employs TRBV7-8 and TRBJ2-1, with a possible D match to TRBD1 (5 bases). V dropped 1 base and J dropped 6 bases, with 7 bases sitting between them. CDR3 length: 13 amino acids. CDR1 and CDR2 (germline): SGHVS, FQNEAQ. CDR3 region: CASSLGGPNEQFF. Written as DNA, the CDR3 is TGTGCCAGCAGCTTAGGGGGCCCCAATGAGCAGTTCTTC.

The chain has TRBV9 and TRBJ2-3, with D perhaps matching TRBD2 (6 bases). Between the trimmed V and J ends, which lost 0 bases and 8 bases, there was a span of 13 bases. This CDR3 has 14 amino acids. Per the germline V gene, CDR1 is SGDLS and CDR2 is YYNGEE. The CDR3 spells CASSVGDAGTTQYF. In nucleotides, the CDR3 is TGTGCCAGCAGCGTAGGCGATGCGGGGACTACGCAGTATTTT.

The genes are TRBV6-6 and TRBJ1-2; D uncertain. This CDR3 has 14 residues. Germline assignment: CDR1 MNHNY and CDR2 SVGAGI (reference sequence). The germline V and J ends were trimmed by 5 bases and 4 bases, with 14 bases remaining between them. CDR3 DNA: TGTGCCAGCAGTACGCCGGGAACCCGCTATGGCTACACCTTC. Translation: CASSTPGTRYGYTF.

The chain recombines TRBV15 with TRBJ2-5; tentative D call: TRBD2 (6 bases). The V gene lost 5 bases and the J gene lost 6 bases, with 22 bases spanning the gap. Germline CDR1 LNHNV, CDR2 YYDKDF (reference sequence). The CDR3 extends over 16 amino acids. The CDR3 region is CATSGGSMFHWQTQYF. The CDR3 DNA reads TGTGCCACCAGCGGAGGGAGTATGTTCCACTGGCAGACCCAGTACTTC. The entire variable domain, with the rest obtained from reference TRBV15 and TRBJ2-5, is as follows: DAMVIQNPRYQVTQFGKPVTLSCSQTLNHNVMYWYQQKSSQAPKLLFHYYDKDFNNEADTPDNFQSRRPNTSFCFLDIRSPGLGDTAMYLCATSGGSMFHWQTQYFGPGTRLLVL.

This rearrangement joins TRBV9 to TRBJ1-1; no clear D gene. CDR3 length equals 15 residues. The V gene lost 3 bases and the J gene lost 2 bases, with 14 bases spanning the gap. Germline-derived CDR1 and CDR2 are SGDLS and YYNGEE. DNA for the CDR3: TGTGCCAGCAGCGCCTTCAGTAGAACTAACACTGAAGCTTTCTTT. It specifies CASSAFSRTNTEAFF.

V gene TRBV7-2 combines with J gene TRBJ2-7, with D unclear. The germline V and J ends were trimmed by 6 bases and 6 bases, with 9 bases remaining between them. CDR3 length equals 11 residues. Germline CDR1 and CDR2: SGHTA and FQGNSA. CDR3 amino acids: CASSYSIEQYF. CDR3 in DNA: TGTGCCAGCAGTTATTCAATCGAGCAGTACTTC. Filled out from reference TRBV7-2 and TRBJ2-7, the complete variable domain reads GAGVSQSPSNKVTEKGKDVELRCDPISGHTALYWYRQSLGQGLEFLIYFQGNSAPDKSGLPSDRFSAERTGGSVSTLTIQRTQQEDSAVYLCASSYSIEQYFGPGTRLTVT.

The table lists this clone with a few counts. V is TRBV7-2 and J is TRBJ1-1; D unresolved. CDR3 length equals 14 residues. The V end was cut by 4 bases, the J end by 4 bases, with 13 bases between. Germline V gene sequence: CDR1 SGHTA, CDR2 FQGNSA. The CDR3 loop is CASSSPLRVTEAFF. CDR3 bases: TGTGCCAGCAGCTCGCCCCTCCGGGTCACTGAAGCTTTCTTT. Together with reference TRBV7-2 and TRBJ1-1, the CDR3 gives the full variable domain: GAGVSQSPSNKVTEKGKDVELRCDPISGHTALYWYRQSLGQGLEFLIYFQGNSAPDKSGLPSDRFSAERTGGSVSTLTIQRTQQEDSAVYLCASSSPLRVTEAFFGQGTRLTVV.

The chain's CDR3 is CASSRGGNANYGYTF. In nucleotides, the CDR3 is TGTGCCTCTTCCCGGGGCGGAAATGCAAACTATGGCTACACCTTC. This sequence joins TRBV10-3 and TRBJ1-2; possibly TRBD1 for D (5 bases). This CDR3 spans 15 amino acids. Trimming cost V 11 bases and J 2 bases, with 21 bases left between them. The germline CDR1 and CDR2 sequences are ENHRY and SYGVKD.

This chain uses TRBV7-6 with TRBJ2-7, with unresolved D. This CDR3 has 15 residues. Germline CDR1 reads SGHVS; CDR2 reads FNYEAQ. Trimming left V 1 base short and J 2 bases short, with 12 bases between. The CDR3 DNA reads TGTGCCAGCAGCTTAGATGAAGGGATCACCTACGAGCAGTACTTC. This encodes CASSLDEGITYEQYF.

V and J are TRBV4-3 and TRBJ2-3; TRBD2 matches 8 bases. The CDR3 extends over 15 amino acids. V gave up 3 bases and J gave up 2 bases; unmatched junction bases: 4. CDR1 and CDR2 (germline): LGHNA, YSLEER. The CDR3 protein is CASSQTGGVTDTQYF. DNA for the CDR3: TGCGCCAGCAGCCAGACGGGGGGGGTCACAGATACGCAGTATTTT.

The rearrangement links TRBV18 to TRBJ2-3; no reliable D call. Germline-derived CDR1 and CDR2 are KGHSH and LQKENI. V was clipped by 0 bases and J by 3 bases, with 1 base between them. The CDR3 loop spans 12 amino acids. CDR3: CASSPPTDTQYF. The CDR3 nucleotides are TGTGCCAGCTCACCACCGACAGATACGCAGTATTTT.

This rearrangement joins TRBV5-1 to TRBJ1-5, with 7 bases identical to TRBD1. This CDR3 region has 13 residues. V lost 2 bases to trimming and J lost 5 bases; unmatched junction nucleotides: 1. Germline lookup yields CDR1 SGHRS and CDR2 YFSETQ. CDR3: CASSFDRDQPQHF. The DNA for the CDR3 is TGCGCCAGCAGCTTTGACAGGGATCAGCCCCAGCATTTT.

The chain uses TRBV18 and TRBJ2-7; the D gene is possibly TRBD1 (6 bases). Germline V gives CDR1 KGHSH, CDR2 LQKENI. The length of the CDR3 is 14 residues. V shed 3 bases and J shed 2 bases, with 11 bases lying between them. CDR3 DNA: TGTGCCAGCTCACCTCCAGGGGTCCCCTACGAGCAGTACTTC. Protein sequence: CASSPPGVPYEQYF. The whole variable domain, filled in from reference TRBV18 and TRBJ2-7, reads NAGVMQNPRHLVRRRGQEARLRCSPMKGHSHVYWYRQLPEEGLKFMVYLQKENIIDESGMPKERFSAEFPKEGPSILRIQQVVRGDSAAYFCASSPPGVPYEQYFGPGTRLTVT.